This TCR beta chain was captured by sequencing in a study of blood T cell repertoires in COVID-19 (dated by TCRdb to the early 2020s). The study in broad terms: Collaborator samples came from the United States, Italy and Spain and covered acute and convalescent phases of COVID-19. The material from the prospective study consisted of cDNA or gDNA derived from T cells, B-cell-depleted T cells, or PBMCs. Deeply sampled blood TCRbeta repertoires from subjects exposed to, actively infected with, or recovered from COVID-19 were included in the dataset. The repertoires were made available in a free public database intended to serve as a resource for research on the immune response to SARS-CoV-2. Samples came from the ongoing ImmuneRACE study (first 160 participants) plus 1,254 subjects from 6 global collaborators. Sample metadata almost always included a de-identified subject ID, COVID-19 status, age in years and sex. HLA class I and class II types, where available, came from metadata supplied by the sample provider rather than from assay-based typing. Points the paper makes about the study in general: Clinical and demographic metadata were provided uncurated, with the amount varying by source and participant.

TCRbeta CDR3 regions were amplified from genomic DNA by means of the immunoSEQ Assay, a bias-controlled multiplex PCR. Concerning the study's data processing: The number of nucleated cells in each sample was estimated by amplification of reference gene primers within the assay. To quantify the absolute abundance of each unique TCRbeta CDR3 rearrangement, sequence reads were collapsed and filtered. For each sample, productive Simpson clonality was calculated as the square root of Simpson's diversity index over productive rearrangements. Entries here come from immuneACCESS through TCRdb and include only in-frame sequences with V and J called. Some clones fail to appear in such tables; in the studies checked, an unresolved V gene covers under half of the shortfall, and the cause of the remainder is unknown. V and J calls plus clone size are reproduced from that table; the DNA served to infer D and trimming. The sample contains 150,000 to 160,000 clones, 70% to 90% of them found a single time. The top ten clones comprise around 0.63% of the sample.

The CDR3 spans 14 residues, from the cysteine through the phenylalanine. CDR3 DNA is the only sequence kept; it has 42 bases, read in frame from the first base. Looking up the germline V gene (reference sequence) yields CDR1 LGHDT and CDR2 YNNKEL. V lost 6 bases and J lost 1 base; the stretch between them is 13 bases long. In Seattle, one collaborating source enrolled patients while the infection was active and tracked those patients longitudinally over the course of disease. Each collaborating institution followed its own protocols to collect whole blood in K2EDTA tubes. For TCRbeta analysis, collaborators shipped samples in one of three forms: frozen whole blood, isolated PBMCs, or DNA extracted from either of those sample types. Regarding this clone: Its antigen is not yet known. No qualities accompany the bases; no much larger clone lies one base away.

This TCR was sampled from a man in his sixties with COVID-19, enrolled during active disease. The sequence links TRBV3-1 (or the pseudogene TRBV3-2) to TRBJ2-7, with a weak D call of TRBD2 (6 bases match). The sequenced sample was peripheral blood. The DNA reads TGTGCCAGCAGTCGAGCAGGGAGGTCCTACGAGCAGTACTTC. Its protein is CASSRAGRSYEQYF.